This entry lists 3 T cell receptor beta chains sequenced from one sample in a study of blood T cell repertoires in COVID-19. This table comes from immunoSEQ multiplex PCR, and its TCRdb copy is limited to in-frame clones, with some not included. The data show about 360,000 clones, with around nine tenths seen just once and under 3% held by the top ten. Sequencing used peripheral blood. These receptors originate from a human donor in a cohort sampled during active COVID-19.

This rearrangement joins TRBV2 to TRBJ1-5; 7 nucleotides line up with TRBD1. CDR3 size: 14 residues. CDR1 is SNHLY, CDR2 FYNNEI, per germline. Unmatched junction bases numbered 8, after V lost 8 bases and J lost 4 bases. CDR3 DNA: TGTGCCAGCGGACGGACAGGCGTTAATCAGCCCCAGCATTTT. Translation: CASGRTGVNQPQHF. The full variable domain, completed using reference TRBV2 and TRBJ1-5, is EPEVTQTPSHQVTQMGQEVILRCVPISNHLYFYWYRQILGQKVEFLVSFYNNEISEKSEIFDDQFSVERPDGSNFTLKIRSTKLEDSAMYFCASGRTGVNQPQHFGDGTRLSIL.

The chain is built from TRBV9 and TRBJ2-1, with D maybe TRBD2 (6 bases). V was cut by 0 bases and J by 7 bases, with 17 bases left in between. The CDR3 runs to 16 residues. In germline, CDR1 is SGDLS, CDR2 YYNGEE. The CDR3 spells CASSVELGGMVNEQFF. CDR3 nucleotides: TGTGCCAGCAGCGTAGAATTAGGCGGGATGGTAAATGAGCAGTTCTTC.

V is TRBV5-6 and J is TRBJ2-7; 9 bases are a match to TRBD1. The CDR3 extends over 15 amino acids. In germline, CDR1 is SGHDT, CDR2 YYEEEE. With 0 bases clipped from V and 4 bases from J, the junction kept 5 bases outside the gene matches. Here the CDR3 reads CASSLVGTGLYEQYF. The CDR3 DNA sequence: TGTGCCAGCAGCTTGGTGGGGACAGGGTTATACGAGCAGTACTTC.